The 22 T cell receptor beta chains in this list originate from one sample, sequenced in a study of cytomegalovirus exposure and HLA in healthy donors. Vbeta (60) and Jbeta (13) primers were used in the PCR. The data were produced by immunoSEQ multiplex PCR, yet TCRdb's version contains in-frame clones alone and is incomplete. There are around 210,000 clones in the sample; approximately 85% occur only once, and 0.24% lies in the top ten. Source material: PBMCs. The receptors shown here come from a girl aged 2 to 10 in good health and CMV-seronegative.

This clone was seen just once. The chain uses TRBV29-1 and TRBJ2-7; TRBD1 matches 7 bases. In germline, CDR1 is SQVTM, CDR2 ANQGSEA. V lost 7 bases and J lost 3; bases outside the gene matches: 9. The CDR3 loop spans 13 amino acids. The CDR3 sequence: CSAEDRFDYEQYF. The CDR3 DNA follows: TGCAGCGCTGAGGACAGGTTCGACTACGAGCAGTACTTC.

The chain uses TRBV5-1 and TRBJ2-7; tentatively, D is TRBD1 (5 bases). V was clipped by 2 bases and J by 0 bases, with 6 bases between them. This CDR3 has 13 amino acids. The V gene's germline CDR1 is SGHRS and CDR2 YFSETQ. The CDR3 bases are TGCGCCAGCAGCTTCGACAGCTCCTACGAGCAGTACTTC. Translating it yields CASSFDSSYEQYF.

The rearrangement joins TRBV5-1 to TRBJ2-2; D possibly corresponds to TRBD2 (5 bases). CDR3 size: 15 residues. From germline, CDR1 is SGHRS and CDR2 YFSETQ. V lost 5 bases and J lost 6, with 17 bases in between. The CDR3 nucleotides are TGCGCCAGCAGTCAAAAATCGGGAAGTGCCGGGGAGCTGTTTTTT. It yields the protein CASSQKSGSAGELFF.

The rearrangement links TRBV7-9 to TRBJ1-4, with a weak D call TRBD1 (6 bases). Per germline, CDR1 SEHNR and CDR2 FQNEAQ (reference sequence). Trimming stripped 5 bases from V and 5 bases from J, with 12 bases between. The CDR3 runs to 14 residues. CDR3 sequence: CASSPGQRNEKLFF. CDR3 coding DNA: TGTGCCAGCAGCCCCGGACAGAGGAATGAAAAACTGTTTTTT.

V and J are TRBV5-1 and TRBJ2-5; 9 nucleotides agree with TRBD2. The J segment lost 3 bases and the V segment lost 5 bases, leaving 8 bases of the junction unmatched. There are 15 residues in the CDR3. CDR1 is SGHRS and CDR2 is YFSETQ in the germline V gene. This chain's CDR3 is CASRVLLAGEETQYF. CDR3 bases: TGCGCCAGCAGGGTCCTTTTAGCGGGGGAAGAGACCCAGTACTTC.

The chain combines TRBV7-9 with TRBJ2-3; 9 nucleotides align to TRBD2. The CDR3 covers 17 residues. The germline V gene encodes CDR1 SEHNR and CDR2 FQNEAQ (reference sequence). With V trimmed by 3 bases and J by 2 bases, 9 bases remained unmatched. The CDR3: CASSFGQAGGTTDTQYF. The CDR3 nucleotides read TGTGCCAGCAGCTTCGGCCAAGCGGGAGGCACCACAGATACGCAGTATTTT.

This clone appeared a few times. The V gene is TRBV4-2, the J gene TRBJ2-6; D is undetermined. The ends were cut back, 4 bases at V and 1 base at J, with 8 bases in the middle. The CDR3 is 15 residues long. The germline gives CDR1 LGHNA, CDR2 YNFKEQ. The CDR3 region is CASSRLGSGANVLTF. CDR3 DNA sequence: TGTGCCAGCAGCCGACTTGGGTCTGGGGCCAACGTCCTGACTTTC.

The rearrangement uses TRBV30 and TRBJ1-2; D remains ambiguous. The germline gives CDR1 GTSNPN, CDR2 SVGIG (reference sequence). The CDR3 runs to 15 residues. V was clipped by 0 bases and J by 0 bases, with 11 bases between them. The CDR3 DNA is TGTGCCTGGAGTGTAAGCGAATTAGCTAACTATGGCTACACCTTC. Its protein is CAWSVSELANYGYTF. The variable domain in full, completed from reference TRBV30 and TRBJ1-2, reads SQTIHQWPATLVQPVGSPLSLECTVEGTSNPNLYWYRQAAGRGLQLLFYSVGIGQISSEVPQNLSASRPQDRQFILSSKKLLLSDSGFYLCAWSVSELANYGYTFGSGTRLTVV.

This rearrangement joins TRBV15 to TRBJ2-1; TRBD1 might be the D (6 bases). The CDR3 is 14 residues long. CDR1 is LNHNV, CDR2 YYDKDF, per germline (reference sequence). V was pared by 5 bases and J by 5 bases, with 13 bases between. The CDR3 protein is CATSGGPINNEQFF. CDR3 in DNA: TGTGCCACCAGCGGGGGCCCAATTAACAATGAGCAGTTCTTC.

V and J are TRBV7-9 and TRBJ1-3; 7 nucleotides match TRBD1. The CDR3 runs 15 residues. The junction had 3 bases not matched to a gene; V was cut back by 3 bases and J by 1 base. Germline V gene data show CDR1 as SEHNR and CDR2 as FQNEAQ (reference sequence). The CDR3 is CASSFQTGSGNTIYF. CDR3 in DNA: TGTGCCAGCAGCTTCCAGACAGGGTCTGGAAACACCATATATTTT.

The genes are TRBV2 and TRBJ1-1, with D possibly TRBD1 on 6 matching bases. CDR3 length: 13 residues. Germline V lookup: CDR1 SNHLY, CDR2 FYNNEI. In nucleotides, the CDR3 is TGTGCTTCAACGATGGACAGGAACACTGAAGCTTTCTTT. Translated: CASTMDRNTEAFF.

The chain employs TRBV7-9 and TRBJ1-5; 11 nucleotides align to TRBD1. V was pared by 5 bases and J by 2 bases, with 2 bases of the junction left unmatched. The CDR3 loop spans 15 amino acids. Germline CDR1 is SEHNR and CDR2 is FQNEAQ (reference sequence). In DNA form, the CDR3 reads TGTGCCAGCAGCCCGGGACAGGGGGGCAATCAGCCCCAGCATTTT. Translated: CASSPGQGGNQPQHF.

The V call is TRBV6-5, the J call TRBJ2-5; D is possibly TRBD2 (6 bases). Trimming removed 2 bases from V and 4 bases from J, with 8 bases in between. Germline V gene data show CDR1 as MNHEY and CDR2 as SVGAGI. The CDR3 extends over 13 amino acids. CDR3 coding DNA: TGTGCCAGCAGTTACCCAGCGGGAGAGACCCAGTACTTC. Protein sequence: CASSYPAGETQYF.

CDR3 nucleotides: TGTGCCAGCAGCCAGGACTTGTCCCAAGAGACCCAGTACTTC. Its translation: CASSQDLSQETQYF. V usage is TRBV7-9 and J usage is TRBJ2-5; D is possibly TRBD2 (5 bases). V lost 5 bases, J lost 1 base, and 11 bases lay in between. The CDR3 extends over 14 amino acids. Germline CDR1 is SEHNR and CDR2 is FQNEAQ (reference sequence).

This rearrangement joins TRBV7-2 to TRBJ2-5; D may be TRBD2 (7 bases). The CDR3 runs to 18 residues. Deletions cut 1 base from V and 5 bases from J, with 23 bases between. Germline CDR1 SGHTA, CDR2 FQGNSA. The CDR3 nucleotides read TGTGCCAGCAGCTTAGTGTATAGGGGTTCAGGGGAGGGGGAGACCCAGTACTTC. This codes for CASSLVYRGSGEGETQYF.

The V gene is TRBV20-1, the J gene TRBJ2-3; D not resolved. Trimming stripped 6 bases from V and 6 bases from J, with 10 bases between. Germline V lookup: CDR1 DFQATT, CDR2 SNEGSKA (reference sequence). The CDR3 is 11 residues long. The DNA of the CDR3 is TGCAGTGCCCCTAGATGGGATACGCAGTATTTT. Its translation: CSAPRWDTQYF.

V usage is TRBV7-8 and J usage is TRBJ2-7, with D perhaps matching TRBD1 (6 bases). The CDR3 consists of 17 residues. V lost 5 bases and J 0 bases, leaving 20 bases between the germline ends. From germline, CDR1 is SGHVS and CDR2 FQNEAQ. The CDR3 reads CASSKHFPGEDSYEQYF. CDR3 DNA: TGTGCCAGCAGCAAACATTTCCCAGGGGAAGACTCCTACGAGCAGTACTTC.

The genes are TRBV11-2 and TRBJ1-2; 8 bases align to TRBD1. J lost 2 bases, V lost 5 bases, and 7 bases had no gene match. The CDR3 has 15 residues. Germline lookup yields CDR1 SGHAT and CDR2 FQNNGV. DNA of the CDR3: TGTGCCAGCAGCCCAGGACAGGGCAGAAACTATGGCTACACCTTC. Protein sequence: CASSPGQGRNYGYTF.

DNA of the CDR3: TGTGCCAGCAGCCTCCACCCCGTAGCGGGGGCATACAATGAGCAGTTCTTC. Translating it yields CASSLHPVAGAYNEQFF. V usage is TRBV11-2 and J usage is TRBJ2-1, with 9 bases aligning to TRBD2. This CDR3 contains 17 residues. Germline V gene data show CDR1 as SGHAT and CDR2 as FQNNGV. The J segment lost 4 bases and the V segment lost 5 bases, leaving 12 bases of the junction unmatched.

This chain uses TRBV4-1 with TRBJ2-3, with D maybe TRBD1 (5 bases). V shed 2 bases and J shed 1 base, with 7 bases lying between them. The germline V gene has CDR1 MGHRA and CDR2 YSYEKL. CDR3 length: 14 residues. The CDR3: CASSQRQRTDTQYF. DNA of the CDR3: TGCGCCAGCAGCCAACGACAGCGCACAGATACGCAGTATTTT.

This chain uses TRBV30 with TRBJ1-2, with a weak D call TRBD1 (5 bases). Germline CDR1 is GTSNPN and CDR2 is SVGIG (reference sequence). The CDR3 runs to 13 residues. The germline V and J ends were trimmed by 0 bases and 0 bases, with 5 bases remaining between them. The CDR3 sequence is CAWSVTANYGYTF. The CDR3 nucleotides read TGTGCCTGGAGTGTGACAGCTAACTATGGCTACACCTTC. Full variable domain (outside the CDR3, taken from reference TRBV30 and TRBJ1-2): SQTIHQWPATLVQPVGSPLSLECTVEGTSNPNLYWYRQAAGRGLQLLFYSVGIGQISSEVPQNLSASRPQDRQFILSSKKLLLSDSGFYLCAWSVTANYGYTFGSGTRLTVV.

The genes are TRBV7-9 and TRBJ2-7; 13 bases align to TRBD2. The CDR3 has 16 residues. J lost 0 bases, V lost 6 bases, and 5 bases had no gene match. Looked up from germline, CDR1 is SEHNR and CDR2 is FQNEAQ (reference sequence). The DNA of the CDR3 is TGTGCCAGCAGGACTAGCGGGAGGTCCCTCTCCTACGAGCAGTACTTC. Translating it yields CASRTSGRSLSYEQYF. Combining the CDR3 with reference TRBV7-9 and TRBJ2-7 gives the whole variable domain DTGVSQNPRHKITKRGQNVTFRCDPISEHNRLYWYRQTLGQGPEFLTYFQNEAQLEKSRLLSDRFSAERPKGSFSTLEIQRTEQGDSAMYLCASRTSGRSLSYEQYFGPGTRLTVT.